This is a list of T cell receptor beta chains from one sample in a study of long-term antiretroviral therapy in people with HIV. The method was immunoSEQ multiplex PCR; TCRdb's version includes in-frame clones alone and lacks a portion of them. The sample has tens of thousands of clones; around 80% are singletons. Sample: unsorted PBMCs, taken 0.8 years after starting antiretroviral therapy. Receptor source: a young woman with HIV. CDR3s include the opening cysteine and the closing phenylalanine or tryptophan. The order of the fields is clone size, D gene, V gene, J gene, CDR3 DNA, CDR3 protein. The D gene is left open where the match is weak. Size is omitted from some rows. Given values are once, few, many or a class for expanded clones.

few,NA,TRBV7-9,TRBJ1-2,TGTGCCAGCAGCTTAGCACCAAACTATGGCTACACCTTC,CASSLAPNYGYTF
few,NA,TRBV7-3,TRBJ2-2,TGTGCCAGCAGCTTAACTCCGGACGTCACCGGGGAGCTGTTTTTT,CASSLTPDVTGELFF
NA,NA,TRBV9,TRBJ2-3,TGTGCCAGCACCGGAGGGGATACGCAGTATTTT,CASTGGDTQYF
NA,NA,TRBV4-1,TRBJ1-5,TGCGCCAGCGGATTGGACGACAATAGCAATCAGCCCCAGCATTTT,CASGLDDNSNQPQHF
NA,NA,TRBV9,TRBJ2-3,TGTGCCAGCAGCGTAGGGGATCTCAACACAGATACGCAGTATTTT,CASSVGDLNTDTQYF
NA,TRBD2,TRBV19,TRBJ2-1,TGTGCCAGTAGGAGCGGGAGCGGTAGTTACAATGAGCAGTTCTTC,CASRSGSGSYNEQFF
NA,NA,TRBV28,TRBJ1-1,TGTGCCAGCAGTTTATACTCCGGGCCGGCGGGCACTGAAGCTTTCTTT,CASSLYSGPAGTEAFF
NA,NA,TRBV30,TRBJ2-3,TGTGCCTGGGAGGCTACGCAGTATTTT,CAWEATQYF
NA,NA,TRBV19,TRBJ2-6,TGTGCCAGTGCGGCAGGGTCGATCGACGTCCTGACTTTC,CASAAGSIDVLTF
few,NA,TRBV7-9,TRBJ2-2,TGTGCCAGCTCGCAGGGCACCGGGGAGCTGTTTTTT,CASSQGTGELFF
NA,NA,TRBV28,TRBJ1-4,TGTGCCAGCAGAGAGCAGGACGGAAATGAAAAACTGTTTTTT,CASREQDGNEKLFF
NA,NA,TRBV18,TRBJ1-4,TGTGCCAGCTCACCTGCCGGGACGAGTGAAAAACTGTTTTTT,CASSPAGTSEKLFF
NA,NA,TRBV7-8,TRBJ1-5,TGTGCCAGCAGCTTAGGGTGGGGGAGAGACGGACAGCCCCAGCATTTT,CASSLGWGRDGQPQHF
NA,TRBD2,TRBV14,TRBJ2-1,TGTGCCAGCAGCCAAGTATCCCATACCCTTAGCGGGAGGTTCCCTAATGAGCAGTTCTTC,CASSQVSHTLSGRFPNEQFF
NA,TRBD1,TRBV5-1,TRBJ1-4,TGCGCCAGCAGCTTGGCCGGGACAGGGAATGAAAAACTGTTTTTT,CASSLAGTGNEKLFF
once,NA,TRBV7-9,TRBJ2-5,TGTGCCAGCAGCAAACCAGGGGACGGAATTGGGACCCAGTACTTC,CASSKPGDGIGTQYF
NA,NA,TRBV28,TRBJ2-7,TGTGCCAGCAGCTCGAATTGGGGGGCCGACTACGAGCAGTACTTC,CASSSNWGADYEQYF
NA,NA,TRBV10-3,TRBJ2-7,TGTGCCATCAGTGAGATCCCGGACGAGCAGTACTTC,CAISEIPDEQYF
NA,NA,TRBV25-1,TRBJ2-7,TGTGCCAGCAGTTTAGACGAGCAGTACTTC,CASSLDEQYF
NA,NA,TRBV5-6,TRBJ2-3,TGTGCCAGCAGCTGGACCGCAGCAGGGTGGACAGATACGCAGTATTTT,CASSWTAAGWTDTQYF
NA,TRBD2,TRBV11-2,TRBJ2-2,TGTGCCAGCAGCTTACTAGCGGGAGCCGCGAACACCGGGGAGCTGTTTTTT,CASSLLAGAANTGELFF
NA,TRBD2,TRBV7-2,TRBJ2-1,TGTGCCAGCAGCCCGGGACTAGCGGGATACAATGAGCAGTTCTTC,CASSPGLAGYNEQFF
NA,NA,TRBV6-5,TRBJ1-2,TGTGCCAGCAGCCAAGGTCCCCGGGGAGGCTACACCTTC,CASSQGPRGGYTF
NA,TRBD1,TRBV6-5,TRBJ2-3,TGTGCCAGCAGTTATGACAGGGGGTACACAGATACGCAGTATTTT,CASSYDRGYTDTQYF
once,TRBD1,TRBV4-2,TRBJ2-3,TGTGCCAGCAGCCAAGGGACAGGGGGCTTGGATACGCAGTATTTT,CASSQGTGGLDTQYF
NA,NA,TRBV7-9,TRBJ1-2,TGTGCCAGCAGCTTAAGAGGAAGAAGCGAACAATCTAACTATGGCTACACCTTC,CASSLRGRSEQSNYGYTF
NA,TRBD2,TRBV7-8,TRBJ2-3,TGTGCCAGCATTCGCACCCCGGGAGGAATAGATACGCAGTATTTT,CASIRTPGGIDTQYF
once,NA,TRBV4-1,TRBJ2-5,TGCGCCAGCAGCCAAGAGACGGGTCCTGGGGAGACCCAGTACTTC,CASSQETGPGETQYF
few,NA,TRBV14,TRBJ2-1,TGTGCCAGCAGCCCGGGTAGCCACAATGAGCAGTTCTTC,CASSPGSHNEQFF
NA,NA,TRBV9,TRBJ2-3,TGTGCCAGCAGCGTCGGGACTTCGGGGGCAAATACGCAGTATTTT,CASSVGTSGANTQYF
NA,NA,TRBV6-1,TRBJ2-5,TGTGCCAGCAGGCAAGAGACCCAGTACTTC,CASRQETQYF
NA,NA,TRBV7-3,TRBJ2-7,TGTGCCAGTTCGAGGGAGCCCCTCTCCTACGAGCAGTACTTC,CASSREPLSYEQYF
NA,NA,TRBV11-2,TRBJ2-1,TGTGCCAGCAGCTTAGAAGACAGGAGACCCTACAATGAGCAGTTCTTC,CASSLEDRRPYNEQFF
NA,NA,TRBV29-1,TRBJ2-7,TGCAGCGTTCGGGGGAGCCACGAGCAGTACTTC,CSVRGSHEQYF
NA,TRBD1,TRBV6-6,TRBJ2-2,TGTGCCAGCGGACAGGGTGCTACCGGGGAGCTGTTTTTT,CASGQGATGELFF
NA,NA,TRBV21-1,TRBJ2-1,TGTGCCAGCAGCAAAGCGGGACTAGCGGGAGTTGACAATGAGCAGTTCTTC,CASSKAGLAGVDNEQFF
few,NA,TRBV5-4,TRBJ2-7,TGTGCCAGCAGCCCGGAACTGGGGAACGAGCAGTACTTC,CASSPELGNEQYF
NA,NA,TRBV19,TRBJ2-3,TGTGCCAGTAGTGCGGCCAGTACTTTTGCTACGCAGTATTTT,CASSAASTFATQYF
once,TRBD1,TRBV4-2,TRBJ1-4,TGTGCCAGCAGCCAACCCCAGGGGGATACCGAAAAACTGTTTTTT,CASSQPQGDTEKLFF
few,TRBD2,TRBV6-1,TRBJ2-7,TGTGCCAGCAGTGACATCGGGGGGGGGTTATTCTACGAGCAGTACTTC,CASSDIGGGLFYEQYF
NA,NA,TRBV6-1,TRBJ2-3,TGTGCCAGCCTGATTACCCGGGACACAGATACGCAGTATTTT,CASLITRDTDTQYF
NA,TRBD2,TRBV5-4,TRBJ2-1,TGTGCCAGCAGCTTGGACCTGATAGCGGGAGTCAGGAATGAGCAGTTCTTC,CASSLDLIAGVRNEQFF
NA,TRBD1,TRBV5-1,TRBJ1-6,TGCGCCAGCAGCTTGCCGGGACAGTATAATTCACCCCTCCACTTT,CASSLPGQYNSPLHF
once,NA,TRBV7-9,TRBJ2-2,TGTGCCAGCAGCCCAAGGGGACCGAACACCGGGGAGCTGTTTTTT,CASSPRGPNTGELFF
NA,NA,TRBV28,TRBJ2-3,TGTGCCAGCAGTAGCAGGGTAGTTGGGAGCACAGATACGCAGTATTTT,CASSSRVVGSTDTQYF
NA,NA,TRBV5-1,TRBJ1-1,TGCGCCAGCAGCCTCTCCAGCAAGAACACTGAAGCTTTCTTT,CASSLSSKNTEAFF
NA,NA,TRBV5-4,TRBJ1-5,TGTGCCAGCAGCCTAGACGACGGGGAGGGGCCCCAGCATTTT,CASSLDDGEGPQHF
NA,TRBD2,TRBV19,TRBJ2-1,TGTGCCACCAGTAGGGCTAGCGGGAGTAGCCGGAGCTCCTACAATGAGCAGTTCTTC,CATSRASGSSRSSYNEQFF
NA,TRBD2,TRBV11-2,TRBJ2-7,TGTGCCAGCAGCCTCCGACTAGCGGGATCGCGTAAGAACGAGCAGTACTTC,CASSLRLAGSRKNEQYF
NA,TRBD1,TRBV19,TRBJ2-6,TGTGCCAGTAGTTCAGGACAGGGCGGCGGGGCCAACGTCCTGACTTTC,CASSSGQGGGANVLTF
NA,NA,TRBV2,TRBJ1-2,TGTGCCAGCAGGGAAAACGGCAGGGCCTATGGCTACACCTTC,CASRENGRAYGYTF
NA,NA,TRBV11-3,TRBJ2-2,TGTGCCAGCAGCAAAGGGCTAGGAAACACCGGGGAGCTGTTTTTT,CASSKGLGNTGELFF
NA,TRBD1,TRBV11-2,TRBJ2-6,TGTGCCAGCAGCTCCACAGGGGCTGGGGCCAACGTCCTGACTTTC,CASSSTGAGANVLTF
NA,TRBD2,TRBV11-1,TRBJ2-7,TGTGCCAGCAGCCTAGCGGGACCAAGAGAGCAGTACTTC,CASSLAGPREQYF
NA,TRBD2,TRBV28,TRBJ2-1,TGTGCCGGAGGGAGAGGGGCCAGCGGGAGGGTGGGTGAGCAGTTCTTC,CAGGRGASGRVGEQFF